This T cell receptor (beta chain) was sequenced during a study of T-cell memory formation after mild COVID-19. Study background: Most TCR clusters belonged to a single donor.

TCRdb redid the calling of the 5' RACE reads with MiXCR, one entry per CDR3 protein. Counted here are 100,000 to 150,000 distinct CDR3 sequences, about 5.9% occurring once; the ten biggest clones make up approximately 2.3%. The CDR3 totals 14 residues. Germline assignment: CDR1 SNHLY and CDR2 FYNNEI. The ends were cut back, 3 bases at V and 9 bases at J, with 15 bases in the middle. Broader study findings: SARS-CoV-2 specificity of second-wave clones peaking day 37 was unconfirmed. CD4+ bias marked clones expanding day 15 to 37, unlike balanced contracting clones.

Worth noting for this clonotype: The antigen is not known.

The TCR originated in an adult woman who had mild COVID-19 (a few samples of this study predate the infection). Cell type and time point are not known. Specimen: PBMCs or a T cell subset sorted from them (not recorded which). This rearrangement joins TRBV2 to TRBJ1-5; possible D gene TRBD1, 6 bases. The chain's CDR3 is CASSEYRALGPQHF. The CDR3 coding sequence is TGTGCCAGCAGTGAGTACAGGGCTTTGGGGCCCCAGCATTTT.